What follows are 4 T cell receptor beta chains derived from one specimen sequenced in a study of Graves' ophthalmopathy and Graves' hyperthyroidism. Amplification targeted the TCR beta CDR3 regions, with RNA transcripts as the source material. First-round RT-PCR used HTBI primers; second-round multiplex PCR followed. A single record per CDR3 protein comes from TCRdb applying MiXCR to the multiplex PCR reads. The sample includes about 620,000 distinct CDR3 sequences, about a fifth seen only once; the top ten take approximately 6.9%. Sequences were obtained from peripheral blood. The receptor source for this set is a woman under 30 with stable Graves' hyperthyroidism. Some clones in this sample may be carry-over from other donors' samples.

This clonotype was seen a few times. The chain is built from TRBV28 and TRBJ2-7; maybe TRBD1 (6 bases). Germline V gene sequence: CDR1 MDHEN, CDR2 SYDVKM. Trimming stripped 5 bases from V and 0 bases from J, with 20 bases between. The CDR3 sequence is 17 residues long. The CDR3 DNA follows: TGTGCCAGCAGTATGCTGATTAGACAGGCAAGCTCCTACGAGCAGTACTTC. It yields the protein CASSMLIRQASSYEQYF. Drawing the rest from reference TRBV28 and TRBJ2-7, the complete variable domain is DVKVTQSSRYLVKRTGEKVFLECVQDMDHENMFWYRQDPGLGLRLIYFSYDVKMKEKGDIPEGYSVSREKKERFSLILESASTNQTSMYLCASSMLIRQASSYEQYFGPGTRLTVT.

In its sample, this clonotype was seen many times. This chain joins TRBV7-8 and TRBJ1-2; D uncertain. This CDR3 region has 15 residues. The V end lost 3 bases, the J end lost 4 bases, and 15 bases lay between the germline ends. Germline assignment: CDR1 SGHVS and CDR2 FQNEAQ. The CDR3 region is CASSFKPFASYGYTF. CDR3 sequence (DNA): TGTGCCAGCAGCTTTAAGCCTTTTGCAAGCTATGGCTACACCTTC.

DNA for the CDR3: TGTGCCATCAGTGAGTGGGGGGGGCGAGAGACCCAGTACTTC. This sequence encodes CAISEWGGRETQYF. This chain uses TRBV10-3 with TRBJ2-5, with D possibly being TRBD2 (7 bases). This CDR3 region has 14 residues. V lost 1 base, J lost 4 bases, and 10 bases lay in between. Germline CDR1 ENHRY, CDR2 SYGVKD.

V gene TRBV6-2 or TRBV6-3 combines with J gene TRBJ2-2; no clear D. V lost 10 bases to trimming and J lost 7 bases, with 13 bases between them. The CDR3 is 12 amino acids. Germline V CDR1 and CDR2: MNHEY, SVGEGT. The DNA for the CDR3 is TGTGCCACCTCCCTGGGTGGCGGGGAGCTGTTTTTT. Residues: CATSLGGGELFF.